This TCR beta chain was recorded in a study of radiotherapy plus CTLA-4 blockade in lung cancer. Study context: Objective response was observed in around a sixth of patients, and disease control in just over 30%.

The J segment lost 0 bases and the V segment lost 3 bases, leaving 2 bases of the junction unmatched. The CDR3 length is 15 residues. The germline V gene encodes CDR1 LGHNA and CDR2 YNFKEQ. Patients had chemo-refractory metastatic non-small-cell lung cancer and received focal radiation plus CTLA-4 blockade that used ipilimumab. Here immunoSEQ multiplex PCR was the method, and the copy in TCRdb shows in-frame clones only, minus some. The top ten hold less than 0.9% of the sample, which has 65,000 to 95,000 clones, 70% to 90% seen once. The study's findings and limits: The study found tumor-derived TCR clones expanded in blood after radiotherapy plus ipilimumab. Early blood T cell clone dynamics reportedly forecast response best, with interferon-beta.

Remarks on this clone: Its target is not known.

The sequence came from a human donor with non-small cell lung cancer who had stable disease on radiotherapy plus ipilimumab. Sequences were derived from peripheral blood, sampled from a patient treated with radiotherapy plus ipilimumab. The J gene is TRBJ1-1, the V gene TRBV4-2, with 9 bases that match TRBD1. DNA for the CDR3: TGTGCCAGCAGCCAGAGGGACAGGGTGAACACTGAAGCTTTCTTT. It is translated as CASSQRDRVNTEAFF.